The present entry profiles one TCR beta chain with its context. Its specificity is not known. The CDR3 is 13 amino acids. Trimming removed 6 bases at V and 6 bases at J, with 13 bases between. The V gene's germline CDR1 is ENHRY and CDR2 SYGVKD. Assay: immunoSEQ multiplex PCR; the TCRdb copy retains only in-frame clones and omits some. In the table there are about 15,000 clones, roughly 89% of which are singletons. This sample stems from a study of T cell repertoires and Cas9 in healthy adults. Study in general: SpCas9-reactive CD4 and CD8 T cells were characterized for potency, cytotoxicity and lineage.

Study results and limitations: Reportedly, SpCas9-reactive effector T cell proliferation and function were mitigated by SpCas9-reactive Tregs in vitro.

The TCR sequence derives from a human donor in good health. The source material was Tregs (CD4+, CD25+, CD127-, CD137-, CD154-) from PBMCs; culture status not recorded. The chain links TRBV10-3 to TRBJ2-3, with D tentatively TRBD2 (5 bases). This CDR3 is CAISPGDPDTQYF. As DNA, the CDR3 is TGTGCCATCAGCCCCGGGGATCCCGATACGCAGTATTTT.